The T cell receptor beta chain under discussion was sequenced for a study of OX40 agonist ivuxolimab in advanced cancers. This clone is a singleton in its sample. The CDR3 has 16 residues. Measured with immunoSEQ multiplex PCR; TCRdb has only the in-frame clones, and not every one. The repertoire includes tens of thousands of clones, roughly 84% of them detected once, and under 40% sits in the top ten. This specimen consisted of CD4+ or CD8+ T cells sorted from blood, obtained in a trial of the OX40 agonist ivuxolimab. J is TRBJ2-5 and V is TRBV21-1; the table's D call of TRBD2 was not tested on the DNA. TRBV21-1 counts as a pseudogene. This sequence was found in an adult with an advanced solid tumor such as melanoma, head and neck, liver or kidney cancer. The CDR3 DNA follows: TGTGCCAGCAGCATCCCCCCACCGTGGAGGGAAGAGACCCAGTACTTC. Translating it yields CASSIPPPWREETQYF.